This TCR beta chain was sequenced during a study of Ad26.COV2.S vaccination and SARS-CoV-2 variants (dated by TCRdb to about 2021). Looking at the study overall: Donors in the vaccine arm were drawn from COV1001, a phase I-IIa trial of Ad26.COV2.S in healthy adults that was multicentre, randomized, double-blind and placebo-controlled. Ad26.COV2.S was administered intramuscularly at a dose of 5x10^10 or 1x10^11 viral particles, either as one shot or as two shots given 56 days apart. Sequencing of the TCRbeta repertoire served to evaluate the specificity and breadth of SARS-CoV-2-reactive T cell receptors following Ad26.COV2.S vaccination. A total of 32 samples were included in the TCR-sequenced set, comprising some 20 Ad26.COV2.S vaccine recipients, 5 placebo recipients and 8 SARS-CoV-2 convalescent individuals. Trial participants were randomized into five groups of five: low-dose or high-dose Ad26.COV2.S given once or twice, or placebo on both occasions. Blinding of investigators to trial group allocation was maintained during experiments and outcome assessment. The investigation overall reported the following: Comparing responses between vaccine doses or regimens was not something the study was powered to do. Non-spike TCR breadth was comparable between vaccine and placebo recipients, consistent with the vaccine containing only spike. The authors noted that total T cell responses may have been underestimated by the TCR breadth and depth analyses. Ad26.COV2.S recipients had higher spike-specific TCR breadth than placebo recipients (P = 0.0014). Substantial breadth of spike-specific CD8+ and CD4+ T cell responses was reported after vaccination.

The treatment or condition label here, explained by the study, means: around 19 received Ad26.COV2.S at low or high dose, single or two shots; several received placebo; per-sample allocation not given. For vaccine and placebo recipients, the sequenced repertoires came from samples collected on day 63 after the first injection. Cohort 1b enrolled some 25 adults aged 18-55 years at a single site in Boston, USA, between 29 July and 7 August 2020. As a vaccine, Ad26.COV2.S was a replication-incompetent adenovirus type 26 vector that expressed a prefusion-stabilized SARS-CoV-2 spike protein derived from the original Wuhan strain. Deletion took 6 bases off V and 4 bases off J, with a span of 10 bases between the germline ends. The CDR3 contains 13 residues, cysteine and phenylalanine counted. The CDR3 DNA has 39 bases and is translated from base 1. The germline V gene provides CDR1 MNHEY and CDR2 SVGAGI.

Of note for this clone: The antigen this receptor binds is unknown. No base qualities exist here, and no much larger clone lies one base off it.

TCRbeta CDR3 regions were sequenced with the immunoSEQ Assay. After extraction, genomic DNA underwent amplification by bias-controlled multiplex PCR, followed by high-throughput sequencing. The authors' analysis ran thus. To quantify the absolute abundance of every unique TCRbeta CDR3 region, sequences were collapsed and filtered. T cell fraction was estimated by normalizing TCRbeta template counts to usable DNA, with usable DNA measured through amplification of reference genes found in all nucleated cells. Repertoire TCRs were annotated as SARS-CoV-2-specific by exact matching of V gene, CDR3 amino acid sequence and J gene to a known reactive TCR set. MIRA supplied the reference SARS-CoV-2 TCR set, which was filtered for enrichment in COVID-19-positive ImmuneCODE repertoires so that public or cross-reactive TCRs were removed. Using the MIRA antigens, annotated TCRs were further analysed by specific ORF or by position within an ORF. Breadth was defined as the number of annotated unique rearrangements divided by the total number of unique productive rearrangements, and depth was defined as the summed frequency of the annotated unique rearrangements. Two-sided Wilcoxon rank-sum tests were applied when comparing TCR breadth between groups. TCRdb holds this immuneACCESS table with in-frame rearrangements only. Some clones are missing; in checked studies, unresolved V genes explain under half, and the rest has no known cause. V and J calls and clone size are as listed in that table; D and trimming were resolved from the DNA. This sample comprises 330,000 or so clones, almost 90% of them detected only once. 4.5% to 7% of the sample is held by the ten biggest clonotypes.

The chain is encoded by TRBV6-5 joined to TRBJ1-3, and TRBD1 may be the D gene, going by 6 matching bases. The source was peripheral blood, collected in a trial of Ad26.COV2.S vaccine versus placebo. The origin of this receptor is a person between 18 and 60 years old who received the Ad26.COV2.S COVID-19 vaccine or a placebo. The CDR3 region reads CASSSGQGNTIYF. The nucleotide sequence reads as follows: TGTGCCAGCAGCTCCGGACAGGGAAACACCATATATTTT.